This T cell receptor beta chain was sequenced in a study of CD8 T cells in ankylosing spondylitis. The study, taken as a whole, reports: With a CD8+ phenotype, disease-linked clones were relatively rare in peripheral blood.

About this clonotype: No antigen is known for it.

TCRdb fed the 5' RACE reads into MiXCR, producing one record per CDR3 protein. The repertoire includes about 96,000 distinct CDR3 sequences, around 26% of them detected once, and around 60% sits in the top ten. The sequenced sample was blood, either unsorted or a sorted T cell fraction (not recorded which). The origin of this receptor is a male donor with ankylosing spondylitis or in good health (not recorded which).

The CDR3 is CAISDKAGGLSGTDTQYF. Here the CDR3 DNA reads TGTGCCATCAGTGATAAAGCGGGGGGGCTATCTGGCACAGATACGCAGTATTTT. The V and J genes are TRBV10-3 and TRBJ2-3; 10 bases fit TRBD2. CDR3 size: 18 residues. V was clipped by 3 bases and J by 1 base; unmatched bases: 10. Germline values: CDR1 ENHRY, CDR2 SYGVKD.